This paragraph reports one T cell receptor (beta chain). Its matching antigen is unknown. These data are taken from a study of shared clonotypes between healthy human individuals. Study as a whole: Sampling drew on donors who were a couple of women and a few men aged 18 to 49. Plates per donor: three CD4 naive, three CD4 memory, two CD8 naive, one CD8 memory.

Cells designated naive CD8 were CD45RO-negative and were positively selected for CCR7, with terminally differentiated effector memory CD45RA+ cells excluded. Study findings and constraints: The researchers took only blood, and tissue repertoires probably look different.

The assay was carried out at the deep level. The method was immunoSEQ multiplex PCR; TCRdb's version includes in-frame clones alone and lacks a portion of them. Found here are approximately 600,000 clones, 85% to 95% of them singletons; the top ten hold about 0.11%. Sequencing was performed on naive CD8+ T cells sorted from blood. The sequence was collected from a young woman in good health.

CDR3 residues: CASSVIDHGELFF. The CDR3 nucleotides are TGTGCCAGCAGCGTTATAGATCACGGGGAGCTGTTTTTT. The chain employs TRBV9 and TRBJ2-2; D gene uncertain. The germline V and J ends were trimmed by 2 bases and 7 bases, with 9 bases remaining between them. Germline-derived CDR1 and CDR2 are SGDLS and YYNGEE. The CDR3 extends over 13 amino acids.